This record covers a single T cell receptor (beta chain). Its antigen is not identified. This entry is derived from a study of T cells after posttransplantation cyclophosphamide. Study-level points and caveats: Skin or GI-infiltrating T cells shared few TRB sequences with blood. Recipient CMV seropositivity and CMV reactivation strongly tracked TRB clonality. Later blood repertoires were often dominated by clones from the donor CD8+ memory compartment.

Only in-frame clones appear in the TCRdb table, and some are missing; sequencing was by immunoSEQ multiplex PCR. The sample holds some 21,000 clones; over 75% are singletons and the top ten take roughly 2%. Germline V gene data show CDR1 as SGHDT and CDR2 as YYEEEE. The CDR3 totals 12 residues. V lost 2 bases to trimming and J lost 2 bases, with 2 bases between them. Sampled 1 year posttransplant, controls received myeloablative marrow transplants, methotrexate and a calcineurin inhibitor. This rearrangement joins TRBV5-6 to TRBJ1-5; unclear D gene. This sequence was found in a female patient younger than 45 who received an allogeneic stem cell transplant from an unrelated donor, was CMV-positive, and had acute and chronic GVHD. These T cells may partly come from the graft donor. Specimen: PBMCs, collected roughly 49 weeks after allogeneic stem cell transplant with calcineurin inhibitor and methotrexate. CDR3 DNA: TGTGCCAGCAGCTTCGGCAATCAGCCCCAGCATTTT. It specifies CASSFGNQPQHF.